These T cell receptor beta chains were read from a single sample in a study of blood T cells in healthy people across ages. TCRdb reanalysed the 5' RACE reads using MiXCR and keeps one entry per CDR3 protein. This sample has some 730,000 distinct CDR3 sequences, with about a fifth found just once. The specimen was blood. The receptors shown here come from a man between 65 and 85 years old in good health. The CDR3 runs from the conserved cysteine through the conserved F or W. A D gene is named only where the DNA matches it firmly. Some rows have no size entry. The others give once, few or many, or a class for an expanded clone.

abundance | j_gene | d_gene | v_gene | CDR3nt | CDR3aa
NA | TRBJ2-1 | TRBD1 | TRBV10-3 | TGTGCCATCAGTGGACAGGGGATGAACAATGAGCAGTTCTTC | CAISGQGMNNEQFF
many | TRBJ2-3 | TRBD2 | TRBV6-4 | TGTGCCAGCAGTGAGAGTAGCGGGAGTGCAGATACGCAGTATTTT | CASSESSGSADTQYF
NA | TRBJ2-1 | NA | TRBV3-1 | TGTGCCAGCAGCCAAGTCCCGGAAAATACGCAGTTCTTC | CASSQVPENTQFF
few | TRBJ2-1 | TRBD2 | TRBV20-1 | TGCAGTGTAACTAGCGCAGACAATGAGCAGTTCTTC | CSVTSADNEQFF
NA | TRBJ2-7 | TRBD1 | TRBV6-2/TRBV6-3 | TGTGCCAGCAGTGCTCCGGGACAGGGGACCTACGAGCAGTACTTC | CASSAPGQGTYEQYF
few | TRBJ2-7 | TRBD1 | TRBV11-2 | TGTGCCAGCAGTTCGGACAGGAGCTCCTACGAGCAGTACTTC | CASSSDRSSYEQYF
few | TRBJ2-3 | NA | TRBV24-1 | TGTGCCACCAGTAAGGGGACAGATACGCAGTATTTT | CATSKGTDTQYF
NA | TRBJ1-5 | TRBD1 | TRBV18 | TGTGCCAGCTCCCGGACAGGGGGTCAGCCCCAGCATTTT | CASSRTGGQPQHF
NA | TRBJ2-4 | TRBD2 | TRBV20-1 | TGCAGTGCTAGAGATAGTTTACGGGAGGGACGTGCCAAAAACATTCAGTACTTC | CSARDSLREGRAKNIQYF
few | TRBJ1-2 | TRBD1 | TRBV28 | TGTGCCAGCAGTGGGACAGGGGCCACTAACTATGGCTACACCTTC | CASSGTGATNYGYTF
NA | TRBJ2-4 | NA | TRBV6-6 | TGTGCCAGCAGTTACCCGACGGGGACCAAAAACATTCAGTACTTC | CASSYPTGTKNIQYF
NA | TRBJ1-1 | NA | TRBV7-9 | TGTGCCAGCAGCCCCCCGGTTGGATTGAGCCCTGAAGCTTTCTTT | CASSPPVGLSPEAFF
many | TRBJ2-3 | NA | TRBV12-3/TRBV12-4 | TGTGCCAGCAAGGTGGGGATCAGCACAGATACGCAGTATTTT | CASKVGISTDTQYF
few | TRBJ1-1 | TRBD1 | TRBV6-1 | TGTGCCAGCAGCCCCTTTAAAAACAGGGGGCGTGGGAACACTGAAGCTTTCTTT | CASSPFKNRGRGNTEAFF
NA | TRBJ2-3 | TRBD2 | TRBV29-1 | TGCAGCGTTTCCCACAGCGGGAGCGATACGCAGTATTTT | CSVSHSGSDTQYF
few | TRBJ2-3 | NA | TRBV7-2 | TGTGCCAGCAGAGCAAGGCACAAGAGCACAGATACGCAGTATTTT | CASRARHKSTDTQYF
few | TRBJ1-5 | NA | TRBV2 | TGTGCCAGCAGTGGCGGTCAGCCCCAGCATTTT | CASSGGQPQHF
few | TRBJ2-3 | TRBD2 | TRBV2 | TGTGCCTCAGGGGTAGCGGGAGTGGCGGGCACAGATACGCAGTATTTT | CASGVAGVAGTDTQYF
NA | TRBJ1-6 | NA | TRBV2 | TGTGCCAGCAGTGTGGAGGCTCGGAATTCACCCCTCCACTTT | CASSVEARNSPLHF
NA | TRBJ2-1 | NA | TRBV20-1 | TGCAGTGCAACGATCAATGAGCAGTTCTTC | CSATINEQFF
NA | TRBJ2-7 | NA | TRBV21-1 | TGTGCCAGCAGCGGTCCCTATGCGATACTAGCGGTGCCATCCTACGAGCAGTACTTC | CASSGPYAILAVPSYEQYF
NA | TRBJ2-5 | TRBD1 | TRBV12-3/TRBV12-4 | TGTGCCAGCAGTTTCGGGACAGGGGGCTGGGAGACCCAGTACTTC | CASSFGTGGWETQYF
few | TRBJ1-2 | TRBD1 | TRBV24-1 | TGTGCCACCAGTGATCCGGGACAGGCTGATACCTATGGCTACACCTTC | CATSDPGQADTYGYTF
NA | TRBJ2-3 | TRBD2 | TRBV12-3/TRBV12-4 | TGTGCCAGCACCCTACTAGCGGGAGGCACCGCGGATACGCAGTATTTT | CASTLLAGGTADTQYF
NA | TRBJ1-1 | NA | TRBV6-4 | TGTGCCAGCAGTGACACCGACAGTAACACTGAAGCTTTCTTT | CASSDTDSNTEAFF
NA | TRBJ2-3 | TRBD2 | TRBV4-3 | TGCGCCAGCAGCTCAAAATTCCCCTGGCGGGAGACGACAGATACGCAGTATTTT | CASSSKFPWRETTDTQYF
NA | TRBJ1-1 | NA | TRBV28 | TGTGCCAGCAGTTTATTAACAATGAACACTGAAGCTTTCTTT | CASSLLTMNTEAFF
NA | TRBJ1-2 | TRBD1 | TRBV18 | TGTGCCAGCTCACCTGCGGGACAGGGAGTCGGGAAAAACTATGGCTACACCTTC | CASSPAGQGVGKNYGYTF
NA | TRBJ1-1 | NA | TRBV11-2 | TGTGCCACAGCCGTCCAGTGGACTGAAGCTTTCTTT | CATAVQWTEAFF
NA | TRBJ1-2 | NA | TRBV7-8 | TGTGCCAGCAGTACAAGGACAGCCCCTTTCGGCTACACCTTC | CASSTRTAPFGYTF
few | TRBJ2-1 | NA | TRBV14 | TGTGCCAGCAGCCAAGTGGAGGGCTCCTACAATGAGCAGTTCTTC | CASSQVEGSYNEQFF
NA | TRBJ1-4 | TRBD1 | TRBV10-3 | TGTGCCATCAGTGGGACAGGGACGGGCGAAAAACTGTTTTTT | CAISGTGTGEKLFF
NA | TRBJ2-1 | NA | TRBV20-1 | TGCAGTGCTAGTTGGGGGGCAGATGAGCAGTTCTTC | CSASWGADEQFF
few | TRBJ2-7 | NA | TRBV11-2 | TGTGCCAGCAGCTTAGACGGGACATTCTACGAGCAGTACTTC | CASSLDGTFYEQYF
NA | TRBJ2-1 | NA | TRBV10-3 | TGTGCCATCAGTGATCCCCCTCGGACCCGGGGCGGGGGCAGCTCCTACAATGAGCAGTTCTTC | CAISDPPRTRGGGSSYNEQFF